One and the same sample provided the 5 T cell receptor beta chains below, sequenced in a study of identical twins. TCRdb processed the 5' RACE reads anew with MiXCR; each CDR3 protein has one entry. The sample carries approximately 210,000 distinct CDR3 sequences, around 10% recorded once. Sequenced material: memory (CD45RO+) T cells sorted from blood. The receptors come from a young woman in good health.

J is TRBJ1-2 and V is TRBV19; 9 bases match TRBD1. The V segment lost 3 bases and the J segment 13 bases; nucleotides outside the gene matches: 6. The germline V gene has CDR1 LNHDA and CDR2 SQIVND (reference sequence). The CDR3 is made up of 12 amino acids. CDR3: CASSMGQGLSTF. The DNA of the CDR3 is TGTGCCAGTAGTATGGGACAGGGCCTCAGCACCTTC.

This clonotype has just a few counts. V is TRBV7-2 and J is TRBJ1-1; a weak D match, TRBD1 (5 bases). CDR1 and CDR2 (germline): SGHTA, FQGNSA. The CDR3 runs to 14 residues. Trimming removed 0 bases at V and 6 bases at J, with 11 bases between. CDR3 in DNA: TGTGCCAGCAGCTTAGCTGACAGTACCCCTGAAGCTTTCTTT. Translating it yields CASSLADSTPEAFF.

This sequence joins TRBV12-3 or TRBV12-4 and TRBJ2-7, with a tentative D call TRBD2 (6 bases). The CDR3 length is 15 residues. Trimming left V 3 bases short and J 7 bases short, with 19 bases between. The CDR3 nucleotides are TGTGCCAGCAGTTTTAATAGACTAGTCTCAGGAGAGCAGTACTTC. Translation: CASSFNRLVSGEQYF.

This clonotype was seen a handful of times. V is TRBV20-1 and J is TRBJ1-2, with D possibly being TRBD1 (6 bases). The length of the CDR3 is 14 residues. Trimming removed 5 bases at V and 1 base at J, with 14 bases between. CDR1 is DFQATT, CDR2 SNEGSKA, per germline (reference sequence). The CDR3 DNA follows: TGCAGTGCTTCGCTCAGGGGAAGTAACTATGGCTACACCTTC. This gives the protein CSASLRGSNYGYTF.

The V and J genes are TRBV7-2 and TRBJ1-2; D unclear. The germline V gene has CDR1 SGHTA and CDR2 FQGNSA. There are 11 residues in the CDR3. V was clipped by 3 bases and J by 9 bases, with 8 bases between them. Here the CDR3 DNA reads TGTGCCAGCAGCTTTATATGGAGCTACACCTTC. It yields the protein CASSFIWSYTF. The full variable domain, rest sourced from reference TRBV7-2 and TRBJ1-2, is GAGVSQSPSNKVTEKGKDVELRCDPISGHTALYWYRQSLGQGLEFLIYFQGNSAPDKSGLPSDRFSAERTGGSVSTLTIQRTQQEDSAVYLCASSFIWSYTFGSGTRLTVV.